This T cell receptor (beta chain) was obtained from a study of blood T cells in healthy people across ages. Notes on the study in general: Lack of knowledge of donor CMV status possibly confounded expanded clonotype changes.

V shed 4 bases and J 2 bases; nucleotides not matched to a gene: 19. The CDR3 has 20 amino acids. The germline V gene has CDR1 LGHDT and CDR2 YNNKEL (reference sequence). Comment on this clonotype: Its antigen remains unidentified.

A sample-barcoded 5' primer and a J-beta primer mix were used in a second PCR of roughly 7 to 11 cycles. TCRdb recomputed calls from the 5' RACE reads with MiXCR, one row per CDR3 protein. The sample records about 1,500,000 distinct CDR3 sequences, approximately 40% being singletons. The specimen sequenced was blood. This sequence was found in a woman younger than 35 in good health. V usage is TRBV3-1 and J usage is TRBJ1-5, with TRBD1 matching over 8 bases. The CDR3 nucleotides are TGTGCCAGCAGCCTCCCCTCGGCCGGACAGGGTCCAAAGGGCAATCAGCCCCAGCATTTT. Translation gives CASSLPSAGQGPKGNQPQHF.